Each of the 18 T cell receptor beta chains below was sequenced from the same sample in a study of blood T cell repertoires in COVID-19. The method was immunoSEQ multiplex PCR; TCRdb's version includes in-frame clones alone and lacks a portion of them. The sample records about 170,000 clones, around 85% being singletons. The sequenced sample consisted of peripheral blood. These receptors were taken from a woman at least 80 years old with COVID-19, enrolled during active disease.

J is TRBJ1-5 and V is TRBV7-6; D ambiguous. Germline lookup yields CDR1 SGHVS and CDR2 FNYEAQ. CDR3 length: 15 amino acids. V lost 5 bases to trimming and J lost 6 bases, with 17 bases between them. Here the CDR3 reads CASSPLNQEVQPQHF. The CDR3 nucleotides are TGTGCCAGCAGCCCCCTCAACCAGGAGGTTCAGCCCCAGCATTTT. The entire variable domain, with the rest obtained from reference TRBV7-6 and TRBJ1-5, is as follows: GAGVSQSPRYKVTKRGQDVALRCDPISGHVSLYWYRQALGQGPEFLTYFNYEAQQDKSGLPNDRFSAERPEGSISTLTIQRTEQRDSAMYRCASSPLNQEVQPQHFGDGTRLSIL.

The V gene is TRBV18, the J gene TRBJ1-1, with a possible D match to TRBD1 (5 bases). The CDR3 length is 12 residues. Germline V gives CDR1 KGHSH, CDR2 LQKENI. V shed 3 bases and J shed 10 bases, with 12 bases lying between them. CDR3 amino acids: CASSPSDGGAFF. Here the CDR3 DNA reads TGTGCCAGCTCACCCTCGGACGGGGGAGCTTTCTTT.

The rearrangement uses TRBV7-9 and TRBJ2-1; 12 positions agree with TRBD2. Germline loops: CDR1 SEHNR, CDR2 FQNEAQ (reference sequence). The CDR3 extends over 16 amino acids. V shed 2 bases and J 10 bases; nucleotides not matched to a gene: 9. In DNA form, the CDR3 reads TGTGCCAGCAGCTTATTGACTAGCGGGAGCCCCGGGGAGCAGTTCTTC. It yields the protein CASSLLTSGSPGEQFF.

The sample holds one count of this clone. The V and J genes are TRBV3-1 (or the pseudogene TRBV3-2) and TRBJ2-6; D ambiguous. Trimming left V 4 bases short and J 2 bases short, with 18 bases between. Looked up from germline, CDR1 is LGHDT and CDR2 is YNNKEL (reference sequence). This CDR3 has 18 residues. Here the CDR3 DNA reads TGTGCCAGCAGCCCGTCAGGATGGGCAGGTACTGGGGCCAACGTCCTGACTTTC. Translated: CASSPSGWAGTGANVLTF.

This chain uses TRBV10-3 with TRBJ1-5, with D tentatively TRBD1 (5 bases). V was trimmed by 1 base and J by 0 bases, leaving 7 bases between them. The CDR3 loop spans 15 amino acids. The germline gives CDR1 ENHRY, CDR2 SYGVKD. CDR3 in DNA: TGTGCCATCAGTGAGTTTAGGGGTAGCAATCAGCCCCAGCATTTT. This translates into CAISEFRGSNQPQHF.

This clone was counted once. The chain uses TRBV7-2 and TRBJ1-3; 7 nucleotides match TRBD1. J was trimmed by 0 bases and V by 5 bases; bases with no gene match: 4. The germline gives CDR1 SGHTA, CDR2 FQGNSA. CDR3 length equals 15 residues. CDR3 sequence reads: CASSPGQFSGNTIYF. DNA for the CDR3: TGTGCCAGCAGCCCGGGACAGTTCTCTGGAAACACCATATATTTT.

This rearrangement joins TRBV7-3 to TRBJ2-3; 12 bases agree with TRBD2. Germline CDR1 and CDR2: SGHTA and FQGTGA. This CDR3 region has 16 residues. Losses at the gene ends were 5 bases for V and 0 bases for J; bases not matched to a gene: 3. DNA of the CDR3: TGTGCCAGCAGCCTAGGGACTAGCGGGAGCACAGATACGCAGTATTTT. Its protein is CASSLGTSGSTDTQYF.

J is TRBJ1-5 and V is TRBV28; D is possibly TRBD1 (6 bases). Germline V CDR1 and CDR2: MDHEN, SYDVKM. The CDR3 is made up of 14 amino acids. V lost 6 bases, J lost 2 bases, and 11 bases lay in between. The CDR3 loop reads CASSHDRRNQPQHF. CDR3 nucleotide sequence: TGTGCCAGCAGCCATGACAGGCGCAATCAGCCCCAGCATTTT.

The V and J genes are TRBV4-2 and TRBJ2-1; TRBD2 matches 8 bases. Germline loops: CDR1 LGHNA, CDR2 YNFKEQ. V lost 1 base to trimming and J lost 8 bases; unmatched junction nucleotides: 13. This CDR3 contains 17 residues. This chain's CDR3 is CASSQGPAGGVSYEQFF. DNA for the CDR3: TGTGCCAGCAGCCAAGGCCCCGCCGGGGGGGTTTCCTATGAGCAGTTCTTC.

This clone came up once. The CDR3 loop reads CASSPPRGAGRGEETQYF. The CDR3 coding sequence is TGTGCCAGCTCACCACCCCGAGGGGCGGGGAGGGGTGAAGAGACCCAGTACTTC. V and J are TRBV18 and TRBJ2-5; 7 bases agree with TRBD2. After removal of 0 bases from V and 3 bases from J, the junction contained 13 bases not matched to a gene. The CDR3 is made up of 18 amino acids. Per the germline V gene, CDR1 is KGHSH and CDR2 is LQKENI.

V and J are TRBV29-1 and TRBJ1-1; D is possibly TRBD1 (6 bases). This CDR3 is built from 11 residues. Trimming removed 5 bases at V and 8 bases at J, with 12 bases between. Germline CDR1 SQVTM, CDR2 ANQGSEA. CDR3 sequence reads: CSVSRTEEAFF. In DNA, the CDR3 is TGCAGCGTTTCCCGGACAGAAGAAGCTTTCTTT.

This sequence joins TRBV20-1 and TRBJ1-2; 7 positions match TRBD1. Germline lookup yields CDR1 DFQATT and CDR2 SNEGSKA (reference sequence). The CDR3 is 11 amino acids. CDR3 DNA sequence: TGCATTTCCACAGGGGACTATGGCTACACCTTC. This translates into CISTGDYGYTF.

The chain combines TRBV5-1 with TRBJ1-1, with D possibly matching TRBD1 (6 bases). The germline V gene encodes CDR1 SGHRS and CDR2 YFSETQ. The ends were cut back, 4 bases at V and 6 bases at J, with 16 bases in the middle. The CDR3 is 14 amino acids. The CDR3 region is CASSPQGKGAEAFF. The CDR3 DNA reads TGCGCCAGCAGCCCCCAGGGGAAGGGGGCTGAAGCTTTCTTT. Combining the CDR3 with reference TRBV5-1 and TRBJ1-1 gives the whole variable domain KAGVTQTPRYLIKTRGQQVTLSCSPISGHRSVSWYQQTPGQGLQFLFEYFSETQRNKGNFPGRFSGRQFSNSRSEMNVSTLELGDSALYLCASSPQGKGAEAFFGQGTRLTVV.

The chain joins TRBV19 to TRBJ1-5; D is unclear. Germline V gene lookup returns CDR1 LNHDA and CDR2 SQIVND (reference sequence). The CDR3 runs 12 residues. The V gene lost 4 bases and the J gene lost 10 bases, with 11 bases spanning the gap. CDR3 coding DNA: TGTGCCAGTAGTACTCAGATCCCTCCCCAGCATTTT. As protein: CASSTQIPPQHF.

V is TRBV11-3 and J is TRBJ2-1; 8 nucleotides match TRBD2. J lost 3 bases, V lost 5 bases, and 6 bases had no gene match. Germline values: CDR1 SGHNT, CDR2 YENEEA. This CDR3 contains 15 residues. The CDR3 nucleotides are TGTGCCAGCAGCCCTGACGGGACTAGCTACAATGAGCAGTTCTTC. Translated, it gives CASSPDGTSYNEQFF.

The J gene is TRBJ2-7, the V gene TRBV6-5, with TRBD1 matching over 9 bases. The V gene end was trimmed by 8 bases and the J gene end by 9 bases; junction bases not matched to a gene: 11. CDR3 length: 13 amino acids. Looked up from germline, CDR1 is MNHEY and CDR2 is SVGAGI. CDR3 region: CASLPGQGRGQYF. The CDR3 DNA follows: TGTGCCAGCTTGCCTGGACAGGGGCGGGGGCAGTACTTC.

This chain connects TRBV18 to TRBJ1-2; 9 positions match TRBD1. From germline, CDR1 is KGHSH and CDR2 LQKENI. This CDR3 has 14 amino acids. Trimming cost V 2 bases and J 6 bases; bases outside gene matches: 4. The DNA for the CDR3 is TGTGCCAGCTCACCAACCGGGACAGGGAATGGCTACACCTTC. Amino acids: CASSPTGTGNGYTF.

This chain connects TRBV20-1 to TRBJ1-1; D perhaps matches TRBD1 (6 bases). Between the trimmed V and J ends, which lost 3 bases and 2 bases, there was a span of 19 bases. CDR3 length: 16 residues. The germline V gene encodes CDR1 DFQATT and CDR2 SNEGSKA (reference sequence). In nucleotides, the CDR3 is TGCAGTGCTAGTTCTACCCTCGGGACACTTAACACTGAAGCTTTCTTT. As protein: CSASSTLGTLNTEAFF.